These T cell receptor beta chains were read from a single sample in a study of cytomegalovirus exposure and HLA in healthy donors. Clones were sequenced by immunoSEQ multiplex PCR, and TCRdb holds only the in-frame ones, with some missing. The sample holds approximately 100,000 clones, 65% to 90% seen once. Sequenced material: PBMCs. All receptors come from a woman aged 18-29 years in good health and CMV-seronegative. Both conserved end residues are part of each CDR3. The D gene is left open where the match is weak. Expanded clones are given a class, and other clones once, few, many or no size at all.

size,J,V,D,CDR3,DNA
few,TRBJ2-7,TRBV4-2,TRBD1,CASSQGDRRFYEQYF,TGTGCCAGCAGCCAAGGGGACAGGCGCTTCTACGAGCAGTACTTC
NA,TRBJ2-7,TRBV5-1,TRBD1,CASSPRTGGDFYYEQYF,TGCGCCAGCAGCCCCCGGACAGGGGGGGACTTCTATTACGAGCAGTACTTC
few,TRBJ2-5,TRBV4-1,TRBD2,CASSQEWQTSGSNTQYF,TGCGCCAGCAGCCAAGAGTGGCAGACTAGCGGCAGTAATACCCAGTACTTC
NA,TRBJ1-2,TRBV7-2,NA,CASSGEQGRYGYTF,TGTGCCAGCAGCGGAGAGCAGGGCCGCTATGGCTACACCTTC
NA,TRBJ2-3,TRBV6-6,NA,CASSDGLSPDTQYF,TGTGCCAGCAGCGACGGACTAAGCCCAGATACGCAGTATTTT
NA,TRBJ2-3,TRBV7-3,NA,CASSPQSSDSQYF,TGTGCCAGCAGCCCCCAATCTAGCGATTCACAGTATTTT
NA,TRBJ2-2,TRBV19,TRBD1,CASSTGQGAGNTGELFF,TGTGCCAGTAGTACGGGACAGGGGGCGGGGAACACCGGGGAGCTGTTTTTT
few,TRBJ2-5,TRBV5-4,TRBD1,CASSSARDRVRETQYF,TGTGCCAGCAGCTCCGCCCGGGACAGGGTTAGGGAGACCCAGTACTTC
NA,TRBJ2-7,TRBV19,NA,CASSTLGPKYF,TGTGCCAGTAGTACCCTAGGCCCAAAGTACTTC
NA,TRBJ2-1,TRBV18,NA,CASSPRQYNEQFF,TGTGCCAGCTCACCGAGACAGTACAATGAGCAGTTCTTC
NA,TRBJ1-6,TRBV7-9,NA,CSSSLSGGVWDSPLHF,TGTTCCAGCAGCTTAAGTGGAGGGGTTTGGGACTCACCCCTCCACTTT
NA,TRBJ1-5,TRBV2,NA,CASSEGLWSNQPQHF,TGTGCCAGCAGTGAAGGACTTTGGAGCAATCAGCCCCAGCATTTT
NA,TRBJ1-3,TRBV5-1,NA,CASSFSSSSGNTIYF,TGCGCCAGCAGCTTTTCATCGAGCTCTGGAAACACCATATATTTT
once,TRBJ2-3,TRBV6-5,TRBD2,CASRVAGGTDTQYF,TGTGCTTCCCGGGTAGCGGGGGGCACAGATACGCAGTATTTT
NA,TRBJ2-3,TRBV5-1,NA,CASSLAVPGDTQYF,TGCGCCAGCAGCTTGGCCGTACCGGGAGATACGCAGTATTTT
NA,TRBJ1-4,TRBV4-3,TRBD1,CASSQVLDRDEKLFF,TGCGCCAGCAGCCAAGTCCTCGACAGGGATGAAAAACTGTTTTTT
NA,TRBJ2-5,TRBV4-1,NA,CASSQGSRETQYF,TGCGCCAGCAGCCAAGGGAGTCGGGAGACCCAGTACTTC
NA,TRBJ2-1,TRBV5-4,TRBD2,CASSLPGLVYEQFF,TGTGCCAGCAGCCTACCGGGACTAGTATATGAGCAGTTCTTC
NA,TRBJ2-3,TRBV2,TRBD2,CASSDKRGGMGTGTDTQYF,TGTGCCAGCAGTGATAAGCGGGGGGGCATGGGAACTGGCACAGATACGCAGTATTTT
once,TRBJ2-5,TRBV7-2,TRBD2,CASSTGRLAGSKETQYF,TGTGCCAGCAGCACTGGGAGGCTAGCGGGAAGCAAAGAGACCCAGTACTTC
NA,TRBJ1-5,TRBV2,NA,CARMTGFRAQHF,TGTGCCAGGATGACAGGATTTCGGGCCCAGCATTTT
NA,TRBJ1-4,TRBV7-8,TRBD1,CASSLETGGVSEKLFF,TGTGCCAGCAGCTTAGAGACAGGGGGAGTAAGTGAAAAACTGTTTTTT
once,TRBJ2-1,TRBV9,NA,CASSVGGFDTPYNEQFF,TGTGCCAGCAGCGTAGGAGGGTTTGACACTCCCTACAATGAGCAGTTCTTC
NA,TRBJ1-1,TRBV2,TRBD1,CASSRDRGTEAFF,TGTGCCAGCAGCCGGGACAGGGGCACTGAAGCTTTCTTT
NA,TRBJ1-1,TRBV25-1,TRBD1,CASMDRVNTEAFF,TGTGCCAGCATGGACAGGGTGAACACTGAAGCTTTCTTT
few,TRBJ2-7,TRBV6-6,NA,CASSPRQRDYEQYF,TGTGCCAGCAGTCCCAGACAGAGAGACTACGAGCAGTACTTC
NA,TRBJ1-2,TRBV2,NA,CASSRSTANYGYTF,TGTGCCAGCAGTCGTTCAACAGCTAACTATGGCTACACCTTC
NA,TRBJ2-5,TRBV7-8,NA,CASSLVAVETQYF,TGTGCCAGCAGCTTGGTCGCGGTGGAGACCCAGTACTTC
NA,TRBJ2-1,TRBV27,NA,CASSRHQVSSYNEQFF,TGTGCCAGCAGCCGTCATCAGGTATCCTCCTACAATGAGCAGTTCTTC
NA,TRBJ2-1,TRBV25-1,NA,CASRQGYNEQFF,TGTGCCAGCAGACAGGGATACAATGAGCAGTTCTTC
NA,TRBJ2-5,TRBV27,NA,CASSLTRRKETQYF,TGTGCCAGCAGTTTAACTAGACGAAAAGAGACCCAGTACTTC
NA,TRBJ1-2,TRBV4-3,NA,CASSQEVSWAQGYTF,TGCGCCAGCAGCCAAGAGGTCTCCTGGGCGCAGGGCTACACCTTC
NA,TRBJ2-7,TRBV7-9,TRBD1,CSSSFISGTGDQAYEQYF,TGTTCCAGCAGCTTTATCTCCGGGACAGGGGACCAAGCCTACGAGCAGTACTTC
NA,TRBJ2-2,TRBV13,NA,CASSSWDKMLFF,TGTGCCAGCAGCTCGTGGGACAAGATGCTGTTTTTT
NA,TRBJ2-5,TRBV6-1,TRBD1,CGCEGTGGVKTQYF,TGTGGCTGCGAGGGGACAGGGGGCGTGAAGACCCAGTACTTC
once,TRBJ2-1,TRBV6-1,NA,CASSEIYLLTYNEQFF,TGTGCCAGCAGTGAAATCTACCTCCTAACCTACAATGAGCAGTTCTTC
NA,TRBJ1-4,TRBV2,TRBD1,CASRGDRGRREKLFF,TGTGCCAGCAGGGGCGACAGGGGTCGAAGGGAAAAACTGTTTTTT
NA,TRBJ2-4,TRBV19,TRBD1,CASSSYRGENIQYF,TGTGCCAGTAGTAGTTACAGGGGGGAGAACATTCAGTACTTC
NA,TRBJ2-2,TRBV9,TRBD2,CASSVGPSGRGRARAGELFF,TGTGCCAGCAGCGTAGGGCCCTCGGGTCGCGGGAGGGCCCGCGCCGGGGAGCTGTTTTTT
NA,TRBJ2-4,TRBV5-6,TRBD2,CASSLAVLAGDIQYF,TGTGCCAGCAGCTTGGCCGTACTAGCGGGAGATATTCAGTACTTC
NA,TRBJ2-7,TRBV11-2,TRBD1,CASSPGAGTGGSPYEQYF,TGTGCCAGCAGCCCCGGGGCCGGGACAGGGGGTTCTCCCTACGAGCAGTACTTC
NA,TRBJ2-7,TRBV7-2,NA,CASSLAGGTYEQYF,TGTGCCAGCAGCTTAGCGGGAGGTACCTACGAGCAGTACTTC
NA,TRBJ2-5,TRBV5-6,TRBD2,CASSLQLAGVGETQYF,TGTGCCAGCAGCCTCCAACTAGCGGGAGTAGGAGAGACCCAGTACTTC
NA,TRBJ2-7,TRBV6-5,TRBD1,CASSPGTGWGEQYF,TGTGCCAGCAGCCCCGGGACAGGATGGGGGGAGCAGTACTTC
NA,TRBJ2-3,TRBV18,NA,CASSQHGGPSTDTQYF,TGTGCCAGCTCACAACACGGGGGTCCTAGCACAGATACGCAGTATTTT
NA,TRBJ1-2,TRBV28,TRBD1,CASSLFRGRGYGYTF,TGTGCCAGCAGTTTATTCAGGGGGCGAGGCTATGGCTACACCTTC
NA,TRBJ2-1,TRBV4-1,TRBD1,CASRPGQGVYNEQFF,TGCGCCAGCCGACCGGGACAGGGGGTCTACAATGAGCAGTTCTTC
NA,TRBJ2-2,TRBV6-1,NA,CASTDGVDTGELFF,TGTGCCAGCACCGACGGGGTAGACACCGGGGAGCTGTTTTTT
once,TRBJ1-6,TRBV5-1,NA,CASSLGGGSPLNSPLHF,TGCGCCAGCAGCTTGGGTGGGGGGTCTCCCCTTAATTCACCCCTCCACTTT
NA,TRBJ2-5,TRBV7-2,NA,CASSLGTTFAGPYQETQYF,TGTGCCAGCAGCTTAGGGACTACCTTTGCAGGGCCGTACCAAGAGACCCAGTACTTC